A single sample is the source of the 9 T cell receptor beta chains below, sequenced in a study of T cells after yellow fever vaccination. TCRdb recomputed calls from the 5' RACE reads with MiXCR, one row per CDR3 protein. The sample lists 250,000 or so distinct CDR3 sequences, 3.6% seen once, with around 19% in the top ten. Sample: PBMCs, taken 15 days after the yellow fever booster vaccination. The receptors shown here come from a man younger than 30 who received the YFV17D yellow fever vaccine.

This clonotype was recorded at least ten times. The chain combines TRBV5-1 with TRBJ1-1, with a weak D call TRBD1 (5 bases). This CDR3 is 15 amino acids long. The V gene's germline CDR1 is SGHRS and CDR2 YFSETQ. Trimming removed 1 base from V and 0 bases from J, with 10 bases in between. CDR3: CASSLRDSLNTEAFF. DNA for the CDR3: TGCGCCAGCAGCTTGCGCGACAGCCTGAACACTGAAGCTTTCTTT. The full variable domain, completed using reference TRBV5-1 and TRBJ1-1, is KAGVTQTPRYLIKTRGQQVTLSCSPISGHRSVSWYQQTPGQGLQFLFEYFSETQRNKGNFPGRFSGRQFSNSRSEMNVSTLELGDSALYLCASSLRDSLNTEAFFGQGTRLTVV.

This clonotype was recorded at least ten times. The chain has TRBV20-1 and TRBJ1-2; TRBD1 aligns across 9 bases. V lost 0 bases to trimming and J lost 2 bases; unmatched junction nucleotides: 4. This CDR3 has 15 residues. In germline, CDR1 is DFQATT, CDR2 SNEGSKA (reference sequence). This CDR3 is CSARDPTGGNYGYTF. CDR3 coding DNA: TGCAGTGCTAGAGACCCTACAGGGGGCAACTATGGCTACACCTTC.

Many counts were recorded for this clonotype. The gene calls are TRBV6-1 and TRBJ1-2; the match to TRBD1 covers 7 bases. V lost 5 bases to trimming and J lost 8 bases; unmatched junction nucleotides: 11. This CDR3 region has 14 residues. Germline CDR1 MNHNS, CDR2 SASEGT. CDR3 protein: CASSNRGSSPGYTF. The CDR3, as DNA: TGTGCCAGCAGTAACAGGGGATCCAGCCCCGGCTACACCTTC.

This clonotype was counted ten times or more. This chain joins TRBV20-1 and TRBJ2-1; TRBD1 agrees at 11 bases. This CDR3 contains 14 residues. Trimming removed 6 bases from V and 3 bases from J; junction bases left unmatched: 4. The germline gives CDR1 DFQATT, CDR2 SNEGSKA (reference sequence). This chain's CDR3 is CSASGTGGYNEQFF. The CDR3 region has the DNA TGCAGTGCCTCCGGGACAGGGGGCTACAATGAGCAGTTCTTC.

In this sample, this clonotype turned up once. The chain is built from TRBV20-1 and TRBJ2-3; tentatively, D is TRBD1 (6 bases). The CDR3 consists of 12 residues. CDR1 is DFQATT, CDR2 SNEGSKA, per germline (reference sequence). Trimming took 4 bases from V and 3 from J, leaving 8 bases between them. CDR3 region: CSANRETDTQYF. DNA of the CDR3: TGCAGTGCTAACAGGGAGACAGATACGCAGTATTTT.

This clonotype was counted many times. The rearrangement links TRBV12-3 or TRBV12-4 to TRBJ1-4, with D unclear. The CDR3 runs to 11 residues. V was clipped by 3 bases and J by 10 bases, with 6 bases between them. CDR3 region: CASSFGPKLFF. In nucleotides, the CDR3 is TGTGCCAGCAGTTTTGGCCCAAAACTGTTTTTT.

This clonotype has at least ten counts. V usage is TRBV7-2 and J usage is TRBJ1-2; TRBD1 might be the D (6 bases). CDR3 length: 18 amino acids. Germline-derived CDR1 and CDR2 are SGHTA and FQGNSA. The germline V and J ends were trimmed by 2 bases and 4 bases, with 23 bases remaining between them. This chain's CDR3 is CASSLRPLGGDLIYGYTF. The CDR3 bases are TGTGCCAGCAGCTTACGTCCGTTAGGGGGGGACCTTATCTATGGCTACACCTTC.

This clonotype was recorded at least ten times. V gene TRBV5-4 combines with J gene TRBJ2-5, with D possibly called TRBD1 or TRBD2 (5 bases each). This CDR3 contains 13 residues. The germline CDR1 and CDR2 sequences are SGHNT and YYREEE (reference sequence). The V end lost 2 bases, the J end lost 3 bases, and 8 bases lay between the germline ends. This CDR3 is CASSFWGKETQYF. The DNA for the CDR3 is TGTGCCAGCAGCTTTTGGGGGAAAGAGACCCAGTACTTC.

This clonotype was observed many times. V is TRBV7-2 and J is TRBJ2-4, with unresolved D. Deletions cut 5 bases from V and 5 bases from J, with 13 bases between. The CDR3 consists of 14 residues. Germline V lookup: CDR1 SGHTA, CDR2 FQGNSA. CDR3 DNA: TGTGCCAGCAGCCCCCTGATGAGTGAAAACATTCAGTACTTC. It is translated as CASSPLMSENIQYF.